These 19 T cell receptor beta chains share one sample of origin, sequenced in a study of cytomegalovirus exposure and HLA in healthy donors. PCR was performed using 60 Vbeta and 13 Jbeta primers. Generated by immunoSEQ multiplex PCR, the TCRdb table keeps only in-frame clones and is missing some. The sample shows some 150,000 clones, under 90% of them seen only once. Sequenced: PBMCs. These receptors came from a man under 40 in good health and CMV-seronegative.

The V and J genes are TRBV7-2 and TRBJ2-7; D gene unclear. CDR3 size: 17 residues. Germline CDR1 reads SGHTA; CDR2 reads FQGNSA. The V gene lost 4 bases and the J gene lost 2 bases, with 21 bases spanning the gap. For the CDR3, the DNA is TGTGCCAGCAGCTCTCGGAGCGCGCAAGCGATACCCTACGAGCAGTACTTC. It yields the protein CASSSRSAQAIPYEQYF.

This clone has just one count. V gene TRBV27 combines with J gene TRBJ2-7; 12 bases map to TRBD2. CDR3 length equals 14 residues. The trim removed 7 bases at V and 7 bases at J, leaving 8 bases unmatched. CDR1 is MNHEY and CDR2 is SMNVEV in the germline V gene (reference sequence). The CDR3 sequence is CASTASGGAQEQYF. The CDR3 region has the DNA TGTGCCAGCACCGCTAGCGGGGGGGCTCAAGAGCAGTACTTC.

This clone was seen a handful of times. The gene calls are TRBV30 and TRBJ2-5; D uncertain. Germline values: CDR1 GTSNPN, CDR2 SVGIG (reference sequence). CDR3 length: 12 residues. Trimming took 0 bases from V and 0 from J, leaving 2 bases between them. The CDR3 nucleotides are TGTGCCTGGAGTGTCGACCAAGAGACCCAGTACTTC. Protein product: CAWSVDQETQYF. Full variable domain (rest looked up from reference TRBV30 and TRBJ2-5): SQTIHQWPATLVQPVGSPLSLECTVEGTSNPNLYWYRQAAGRGLQLLFYSVGIGQISSEVPQNLSASRPQDRQFILSSKKLLLSDSGFYLCAWSVDQETQYFGPGTRLLVL.

The table lists this clone with a count of one. The CDR3 bases are TGTGCCAGCAGTTTAAGGGCAGGCCGGGGTCTAACTAATGAAAAACTGTTTTTT. Translated, it gives CASSLRAGRGLTNEKLFF. The rearrangement joins TRBV27 to TRBJ1-4; D is unclear. V was pared by 2 bases and J by 1 base, with 17 bases between. The germline V gene has CDR1 MNHEY and CDR2 SMNVEV (reference sequence). CDR3 length equals 18 residues. The entire variable domain, with the rest obtained from reference TRBV27 and TRBJ1-4, is as follows: EAQVTQNPRYLITVTGKKLTVTCSQNMNHEYMSWYRQDPGLGLRQIYYSMNVEVTDKGDVPEGYKVSRKEKRNFPLILESPSPNQTSLYFCASSLRAGRGLTNEKLFFGSGTQLSVL.

V gene TRBV5-1 combines with J gene TRBJ1-2; D may be TRBD1 (5 bases). The CDR3 loop spans 14 amino acids. Trimming took off 4 bases at V and 2 bases at J, with 12 bases between the two ends. CDR1 SGHRS and CDR2 YFSETQ come from the germline V gene. CDR3 loop: CASSKDNGNYGYTF. Here the CDR3 DNA reads TGCGCCAGCAGCAAGGACAATGGGAACTATGGCTACACCTTC.

The chain has TRBV6-5 and TRBJ1-1; the D gene is possibly TRBD1 (6 bases). This CDR3 contains 12 residues. Germline lookup yields CDR1 MNHEY and CDR2 SVGAGI. Trimming removed 5 bases at V and 5 bases at J, with 9 bases between. Here the CDR3 DNA reads TGTGCCAGCAGTACAGGGTTAACTGAAGCTTTCTTT. Residues: CASSTGLTEAFF.

The CDR3 region has the DNA TGTGCCAGCAGCAAAGAAGCATCACCCCTCCACTTT. This translates into CASSKEASPLHF. The chain combines TRBV21-1 with TRBJ1-6. TRBV21-1 counts as a pseudogene. The CDR3 has 12 residues.

V usage is TRBV2 and J usage is TRBJ2-2; TRBD1 agrees at 9 bases. V shed 3 bases and J 7 bases; nucleotides not matched to a gene: 6. CDR1 SNHLY and CDR2 FYNNEI come from the germline V gene. CDR3 length: 15 amino acids. In DNA, the CDR3 is TGTGCCAGCAGTGAGAGGGACAGGGTGTTCGGGGAGCTGTTTTTT. Its translation: CASSERDRVFGELFF.

The chain carries TRBV29-1 and TRBJ2-1; D uncertain. This CDR3 is 11 amino acids long. V lost 7 bases and J 5 bases, leaving 9 bases between the germline ends. Germline CDR1 SQVTM, CDR2 ANQGSEA. The CDR3 DNA sequence: TGCAGCGCCGGGTCTAACAATGAGCAGTTCTTC. As protein: CSAGSNNEQFF.

The J gene is TRBJ2-7, the V gene TRBV19; 7 positions agree with TRBD1. V shed 3 bases and J 6 bases; nucleotides not matched to a gene: 14. CDR1 LNHDA and CDR2 SQIVND come from the germline V gene (reference sequence). CDR3 length: 16 amino acids. CDR3: CASSMTTGPFDGEQYF. In DNA form, the CDR3 reads TGTGCCAGTAGTATGACGACAGGGCCATTCGATGGCGAGCAGTACTTC.

This clone was counted a single time. This sequence joins TRBV6-5 and TRBJ2-1, with 10 bases that match TRBD1. V was clipped by 3 bases and J by 8 bases; unmatched bases: 7. The germline gives CDR1 MNHEY, CDR2 SVGAGI. The CDR3 is 15 residues long. CDR3 nucleotides: TGTGCCAGCAGTTATCCGGGACAGGGGTTCGATGAGCAGTTCTTC. Its translation: CASSYPGQGFDEQFF.

The chain recombines TRBV7-9 with TRBJ1-1; D unclear. Germline CDR1 is SEHNR and CDR2 is FQNEAQ (reference sequence). The CDR3 runs 13 residues. Trimming stripped 2 bases from V and 2 bases from J, with 6 bases between. CDR3 sequence (DNA): TGTGCCAGCAGCTTACAGTTTAACACTGAAGCTTTCTTT. Encoded protein: CASSLQFNTEAFF. The full variable domain, its missing parts supplied by reference TRBV7-9 and TRBJ1-1, is DTGVSQNPRHKITKRGQNVTFRCDPISEHNRLYWYRQTLGQGPEFLTYFQNEAQLEKSRLLSDRFSAERPKGSFSTLEIQRTEQGDSAMYLCASSLQFNTEAFFGQGTRLTVV.

The chain employs TRBV5-1 and TRBJ2-2; D gene uncertain. Trimming took 1 base from V and 6 from J, leaving 10 bases between them. This CDR3 is 14 amino acids long. Looked up from germline, CDR1 is SGHRS and CDR2 is YFSETQ. The CDR3 DNA reads TGCGCCAGCAGCTTGATCGAGGCGGCCGGGGAGCTGTTTTTT. This translates into CASSLIEAAGELFF.

V usage is TRBV5-1 and J usage is TRBJ2-5, with 11 bases fitting TRBD2. Germline CDR1 reads SGHRS; CDR2 reads YFSETQ. The CDR3 sequence is 16 residues long. V was pared by 4 bases and J by 4 bases, with 9 bases of the junction left unmatched. The CDR3 loop is CASSPLAGGKAETQYF. The CDR3 bases are TGCGCCAGCAGCCCGCTAGCGGGGGGCAAGGCAGAGACCCAGTACTTC.

The CDR3 DNA reads TGTGCCAGCAGTACAGACAGGGATCAGCCCCAGCATTTT. Translation gives CASSTDRDQPQHF. The gene calls are TRBV6-5 and TRBJ1-5; 7 bases match TRBD1. Per the germline V gene, CDR1 is MNHEY and CDR2 is SVGAGI. Trimming removed 5 bases from V and 5 bases from J; junction bases left unmatched: 3. There are 13 residues in the CDR3.

V and J are TRBV28 and TRBJ1-2; 10 bases are a match to TRBD1. V dropped 8 bases and J dropped 7; count of bases not matched to a gene: 13. The CDR3 length is 15 residues. Germline-derived CDR1 and CDR2 are MDHEN and SYDVKM. The CDR3 region has the DNA TGTGCCAGCTCCCCCCCGGGACAGGGGATCAGTGGCTACACCTTC. It yields the protein CASSPPGQGISGYTF.

The chain recombines TRBV28 with TRBJ2-5, with 7 nucleotides matching TRBD2. The trim removed 8 bases at V and 5 bases at J, leaving 8 bases unmatched. The CDR3 runs 13 residues. Germline CDR1 is MDHEN and CDR2 is SYDVKM. CDR3 amino acids: CASSKGGTETQYF. The CDR3 DNA follows: TGTGCCAGCTCCAAGGGAGGGACCGAGACCCAGTACTTC.

This clone showed up just once. This chain uses TRBV11-3 with TRBJ2-3, with TRBD1 as a possible D gene (6 bases). V was trimmed by 5 bases and J by 1 base, leaving 16 bases between them. Germline V gene sequence: CDR1 SGHNT, CDR2 YENEEA. The CDR3 has 16 residues. The CDR3 loop is CASSRNRDTRTDTQYF. The CDR3 region has the DNA TGTGCCAGCAGCCGTAACCGGGACACCCGCACAGATACGCAGTATTTT.

This clone was observed a few times. The chain joins TRBV7-2 to TRBJ1-2; a possible D gene is TRBD1 (6 bases). Germline-derived CDR1 and CDR2 are SGHTA and FQGNSA. Trimming stripped 5 bases from V and 4 bases from J, with 17 bases between. The CDR3 consists of 15 residues. The CDR3 DNA reads as TGTGCCAGCAGCCCGTGGCTGACAGGCCTCTATGGCTACACCTTC. Translation: CASSPWLTGLYGYTF.